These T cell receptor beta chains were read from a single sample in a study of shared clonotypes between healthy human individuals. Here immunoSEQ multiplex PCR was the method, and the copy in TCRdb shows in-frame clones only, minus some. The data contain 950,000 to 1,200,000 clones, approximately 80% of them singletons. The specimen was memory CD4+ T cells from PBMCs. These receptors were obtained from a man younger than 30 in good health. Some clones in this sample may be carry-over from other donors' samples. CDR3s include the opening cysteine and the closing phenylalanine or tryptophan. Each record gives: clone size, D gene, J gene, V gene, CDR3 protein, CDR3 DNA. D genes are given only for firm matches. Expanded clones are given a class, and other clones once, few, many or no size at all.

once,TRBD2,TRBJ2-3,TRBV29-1,CSVGGTSGSGGTSTDTQYF,TGCAGCGTTGGAGGGACTAGCGGGAGCGGGGGTACTAGCACAGATACGCAGTATTTT
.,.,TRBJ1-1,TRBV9,CASSARLWDTEAFF,TGTGCCAGCAGCGCCCGCCTCTGGGACACTGAAGCTTTCTTT
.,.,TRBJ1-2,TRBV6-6,CASSSPGDLIGYTF,TGTGCCAGCAGTTCCCCCGGTGACTTAATTGGCTACACCTTC
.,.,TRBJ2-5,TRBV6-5,CASSYSGQSRRGTQYF,TGTGCCAGCAGTTACTCGGGCCAGAGCCGGCGTGGGACCCAGTACTTC
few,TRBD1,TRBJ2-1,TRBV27,CASTSLGQYNEQFF,TGTGCCAGCACCTCTCTGGGACAGTACAATGAGCAGTTCTTC
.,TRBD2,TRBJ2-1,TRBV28,CASSLRSSGRVRNEQFF,TGTGCCAGCAGTTTAAGGAGTAGCGGGAGGGTTAGAAATGAGCAGTTCTTC
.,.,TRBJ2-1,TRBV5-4,CASSLDGGWHNEQFF,TGTGCCAGCAGCTTGGATGGGGGCTGGCACAATGAGCAGTTCTTC
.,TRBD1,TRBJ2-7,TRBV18,CASSPHSGGYEQYF,TGTGCCAGCTCACCACATTCAGGGGGTTACGAGCAGTACTTC
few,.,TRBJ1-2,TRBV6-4,CASSEGPSYGYTF,TGTGCCAGCAGTGAAGGACCGTCCTATGGCTACACCTTC
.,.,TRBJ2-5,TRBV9,CASSVVGTARGETQYF,TGTGCCAGCAGCGTAGTTGGGACCGCAAGAGGGGAGACCCAGTACTTC
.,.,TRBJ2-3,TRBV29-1,CSVAWTLVLRQYF,TGCAGCGTTGCGTGGACGTTGGTCCTTAGGCAGTATTTT
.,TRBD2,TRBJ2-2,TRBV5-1,CASSGGTSGTTGELFF,TGCGCCAGCAGCGGGGGGACTAGCGGGACCACCGGGGAGCTGTTTTTT
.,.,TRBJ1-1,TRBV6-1,CASSPRTGGTEAFF,TGTGCCAGCAGTCCACGGACCGGAGGGACTGAAGCTTTCTTT
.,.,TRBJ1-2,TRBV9,CASSPPGDYGYTF,TGTGCCAGCAGCCCCCCTGGAGACTATGGCTACACCTTC
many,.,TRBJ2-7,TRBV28,CASSLLGYEQYF,TGTGCCAGCAGTTTACTTGGTTACGAGCAGTACTTC
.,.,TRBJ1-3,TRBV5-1,CASSLGTVSGNTIYF,TGCGCCAGCAGCTTGGGGACAGTCTCTGGAAACACCATATATTTT
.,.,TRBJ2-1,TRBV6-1,CASSEVRGGYNEQFF,TGTGCCAGCAGTGAAGTTCGGGGTGGTTACAATGAGCAGTTCTTC
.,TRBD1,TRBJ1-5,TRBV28,CASSLSTGAALNQPQHF,TGTGCCAGCAGTTTATCGACAGGGGCGGCGCTCAATCAGCCCCAGCATTTT
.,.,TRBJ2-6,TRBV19,CASSPRFSGANVLTF,TGTGCCAGTAGTCCTCGGTTCTCTGGGGCCAACGTCCTGACTTTC
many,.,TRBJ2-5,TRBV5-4,CASSLGQGGETQYF,TGTGCCAGCAGCTTGGGGCAGGGGGGAGAGACCCAGTACTTC
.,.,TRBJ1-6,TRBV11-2,CASSLVSAGAASPLHF,TGTGCCAGCAGCTTAGTCAGTGCTGGGGCAGCGTCACCCCTCCACTTT
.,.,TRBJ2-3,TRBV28,CASSGQAIGTDTQYF,TGTGCCAGCAGTGGTCAAGCGATCGGCACAGATACGCAGTATTTT
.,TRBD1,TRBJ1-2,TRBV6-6,CASGFTTGVGYTF,TGTGCCAGCGGATTTACGACAGGGGTAGGCTACACCTTC
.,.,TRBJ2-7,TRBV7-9,CASSLGRAYEQYF,TGTGCCAGCAGCTTAGGCAGAGCCTACGAGCAGTACTTC
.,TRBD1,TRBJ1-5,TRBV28,CASRGTGQPQHF,TGTGCCAGCAGGGGGACAGGGCAGCCCCAGCATTTT
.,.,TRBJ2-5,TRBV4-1,CASSQVGQGWGTQYF,TGCGCCAGCAGCCAAGTGGGGCAGGGGTGGGGGACCCAGTACTTC
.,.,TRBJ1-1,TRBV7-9,CALWVNTEAFF,TGTGCACTGTGGGTGAACACTGAAGCTTTCTTT
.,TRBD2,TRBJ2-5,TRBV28,CASSSPAGGQETQYF,TGTGCCAGCAGTTCCCCAGCGGGAGGCCAAGAGACCCAGTACTTC
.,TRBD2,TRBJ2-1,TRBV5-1,CASSLREGSEQFF,TGCGCCAGCAGCTTGCGGGAGGGCAGTGAGCAGTTCTTC
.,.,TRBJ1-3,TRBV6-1,CASSERGSGNTIYF,TGTGCCAGCAGTGAAAGGGGCTCTGGAAACACCATATATTTT
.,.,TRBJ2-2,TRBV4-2,CASSPRRWKDGELFF,TGTGCCAGCAGCCCCCGGCGCTGGAAGGACGGGGAGCTGTTTTTT
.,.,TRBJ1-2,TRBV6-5,CASSWAGYGYTF,TGTGCCAGCAGTTGGGCGGGCTATGGCTACACCTTC
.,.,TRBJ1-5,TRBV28,CASGPTGGFDQPQHF,TGTGCCAGCGGTCCCACGGGGGGGTTCGATCAGCCCCAGCATTTT
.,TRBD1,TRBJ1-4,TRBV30,CAWSAAGGEKLFF,TGTGCCTGGAGTGCTGCAGGGGGCGAAAAACTGTTTTTT
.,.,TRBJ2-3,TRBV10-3,CAISDKGLYSTDTQYF,TGTGCCATCAGTGATAAGGGACTTTATAGCACAGATACGCAGTATTTT
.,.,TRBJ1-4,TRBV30,CAQEGGAREKLFF,TGTGCCCAGGAGGGGGGGGCCCGAGAAAAACTGTTTTTT
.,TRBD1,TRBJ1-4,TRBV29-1,CSAKQGDEKLFF,TGCAGCGCCAAACAGGGGGATGAAAAACTGTTTTTT
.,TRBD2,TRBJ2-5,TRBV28,CASSPLAGAETQYF,TGTGCCAGCAGTCCATTAGCGGGAGCGGAGACCCAGTACTTC
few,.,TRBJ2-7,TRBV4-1,CASSQAVSRRYEQYF,TGCGCCAGCAGCCAAGCGGTCTCCCGGAGGTACGAGCAGTACTTC
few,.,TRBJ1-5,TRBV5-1,CAGSTVPSGAQHF,TGCGCCGGCAGCACGGTCCCAAGCGGAGCCCAGCATTTT
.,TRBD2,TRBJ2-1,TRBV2,CASSTPFRASGSYNEQFF,TGTGCCAGCAGTACGCCCTTCAGAGCTAGCGGCTCCTACAATGAGCAGTTCTTC
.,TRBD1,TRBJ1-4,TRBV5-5,CASSVGTASEKLFF,TGTGCCAGCAGCGTAGGGACAGCCAGCGAAAAACTGTTTTTT
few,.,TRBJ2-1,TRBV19,CASSIAFLAGNEQFF,TGTGCCAGTAGTATCGCATTCCTAGCCGGCAATGAGCAGTTCTTC
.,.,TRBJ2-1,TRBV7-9,CASSRSGGEQFF,TGTGCCAGCAGTCGAAGCGGAGGCGAGCAGTTCTTC
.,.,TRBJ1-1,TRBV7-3,CASSSLGGNTEAFF,TGTGCCAGCAGCTCCCTAGGGGGGAACACTGAAGCTTTCTTT
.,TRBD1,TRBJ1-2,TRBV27,CASSPRPGQGAYNYGYTF,TGTGCCAGCAGCCCACGGCCGGGACAGGGGGCCTATAACTATGGCTACACCTTC
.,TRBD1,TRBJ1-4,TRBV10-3,CAISQPGQTNEKLFF,TGTGCCATCAGCCAACCGGGACAGACTAATGAAAAACTGTTTTTT
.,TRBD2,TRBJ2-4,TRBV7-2,CASSLVFVGLVKNIQYF,TGTGCCAGCAGCTTAGTCTTTGTGGGACTAGTCAAAAACATTCAGTACTTC
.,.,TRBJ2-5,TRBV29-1,CSAHPFGSQETQYF,TGCAGCGCCCACCCTTTTGGGAGCCAAGAGACCCAGTACTTC
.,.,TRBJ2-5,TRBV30,CAWSGQVQETQYF,TGTGCCTGGAGTGGACAGGTCCAAGAGACCCAGTACTTC
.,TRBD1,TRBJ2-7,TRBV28,CASSPPGQGAYEQYF,TGTGCCAGCAGTCCCCCGGGACAGGGGGCCTACGAGCAGTACTTC
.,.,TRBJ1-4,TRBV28,CASTDATNEKLFF,TGTGCCAGCACAGACGCAACTAATGAAAAACTGTTTTTT
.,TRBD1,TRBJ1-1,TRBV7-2,CASSGQGRSEAFF,TGTGCCAGCAGCGGACAGGGGCGGAGTGAAGCTTTCTTT
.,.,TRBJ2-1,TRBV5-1,CASSQQGNEQFF,TGCGCCAGCAGCCAACAGGGCAATGAGCAGTTCTTC